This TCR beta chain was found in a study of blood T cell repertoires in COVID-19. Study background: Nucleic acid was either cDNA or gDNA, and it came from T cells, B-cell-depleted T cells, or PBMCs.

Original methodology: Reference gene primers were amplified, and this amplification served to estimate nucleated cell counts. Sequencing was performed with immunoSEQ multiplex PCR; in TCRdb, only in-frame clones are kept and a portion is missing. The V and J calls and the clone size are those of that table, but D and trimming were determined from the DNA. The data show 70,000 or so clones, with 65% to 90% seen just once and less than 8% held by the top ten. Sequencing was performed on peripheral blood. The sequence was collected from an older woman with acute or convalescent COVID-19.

CDR3 DNA: TGTGCCAGCAGTTACTCGGAGGGGGCCGGAGGCTACACCTTC. Amino acid sequence: CASSYSEGAGGYTF. V usage is TRBV6-5 and J usage is TRBJ1-2; 7 bases are shared with TRBD1. With 0 bases clipped from V and 8 bases from J, the junction kept 6 bases outside the gene matches. Germline V gives CDR1 MNHEY, CDR2 SVGAGI. The CDR3 is 14 residues long.